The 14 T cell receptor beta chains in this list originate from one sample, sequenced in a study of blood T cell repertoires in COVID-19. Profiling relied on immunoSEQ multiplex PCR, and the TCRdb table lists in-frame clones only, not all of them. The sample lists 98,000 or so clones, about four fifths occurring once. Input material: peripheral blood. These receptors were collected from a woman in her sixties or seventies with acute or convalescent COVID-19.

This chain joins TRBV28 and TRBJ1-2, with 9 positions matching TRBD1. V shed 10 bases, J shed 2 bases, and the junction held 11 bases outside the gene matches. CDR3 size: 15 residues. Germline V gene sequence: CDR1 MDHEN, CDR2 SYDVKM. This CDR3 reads CAIKITGTGNYGYTF. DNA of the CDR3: TGTGCCATCAAAATAACCGGGACAGGGAACTATGGCTACACCTTC.

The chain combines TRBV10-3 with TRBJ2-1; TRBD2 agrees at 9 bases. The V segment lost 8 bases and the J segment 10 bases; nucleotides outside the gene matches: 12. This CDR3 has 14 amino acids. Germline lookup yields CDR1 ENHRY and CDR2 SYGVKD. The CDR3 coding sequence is TGTGCCATCTTGGCTAGCGGGGAAAAGTGGGAGCAGTTCTTC. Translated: CAILASGEKWEQFF.

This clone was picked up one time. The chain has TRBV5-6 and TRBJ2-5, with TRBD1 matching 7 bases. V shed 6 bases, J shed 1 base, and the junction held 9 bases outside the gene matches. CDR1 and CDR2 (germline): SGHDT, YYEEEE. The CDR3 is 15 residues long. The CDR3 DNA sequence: TGTGCCAGCAACGCATTGGACAGGACCCAAGAGACCCAGTACTTC. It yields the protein CASNALDRTQETQYF.

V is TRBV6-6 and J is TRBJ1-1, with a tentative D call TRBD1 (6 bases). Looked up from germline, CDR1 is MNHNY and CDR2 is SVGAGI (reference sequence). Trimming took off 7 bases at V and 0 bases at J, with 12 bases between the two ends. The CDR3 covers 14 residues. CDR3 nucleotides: TGTGCCAGCACCGGTAGGGGGATGAACACTGAAGCTTTCTTT. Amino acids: CASTGRGMNTEAFF.

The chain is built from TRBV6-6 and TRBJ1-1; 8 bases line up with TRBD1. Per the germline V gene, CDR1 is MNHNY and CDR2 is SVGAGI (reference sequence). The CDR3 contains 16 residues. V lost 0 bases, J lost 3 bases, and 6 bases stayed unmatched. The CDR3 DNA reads TGTGCCAGCAGTTACTCTCTCCCCAGGGGGCACACTGAAGCTTTCTTT. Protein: CASSYSLPRGHTEAFF.

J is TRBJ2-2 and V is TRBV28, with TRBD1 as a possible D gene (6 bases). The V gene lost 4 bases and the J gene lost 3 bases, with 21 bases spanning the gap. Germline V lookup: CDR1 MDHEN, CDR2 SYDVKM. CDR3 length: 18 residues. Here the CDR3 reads CASSSRNSPGHHTGELFF. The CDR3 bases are TGTGCCAGCAGTTCGCGTAATTCTCCGGGACATCACACCGGGGAGCTGTTTTTT.

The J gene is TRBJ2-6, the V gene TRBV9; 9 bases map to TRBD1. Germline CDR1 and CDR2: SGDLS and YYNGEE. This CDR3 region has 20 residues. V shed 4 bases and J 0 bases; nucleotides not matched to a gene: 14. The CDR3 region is CASSFTTPQGAGSGANVLTF. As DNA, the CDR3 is TGTGCCAGCAGCTTCACCACACCACAGGGGGCGGGCTCTGGGGCCAACGTCCTGACTTTC.

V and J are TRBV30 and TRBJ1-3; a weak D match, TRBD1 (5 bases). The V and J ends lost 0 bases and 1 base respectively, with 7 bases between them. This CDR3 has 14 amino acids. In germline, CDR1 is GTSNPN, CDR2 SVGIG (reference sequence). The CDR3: CAWSVPGSGNTIYF. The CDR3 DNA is TGTGCCTGGAGTGTACCAGGGTCTGGAAACACCATATATTTT.

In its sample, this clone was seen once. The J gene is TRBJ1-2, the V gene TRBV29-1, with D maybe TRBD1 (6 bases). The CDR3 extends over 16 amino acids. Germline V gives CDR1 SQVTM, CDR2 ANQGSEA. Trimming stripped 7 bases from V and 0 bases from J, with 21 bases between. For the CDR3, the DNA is TGCAGCGGCCTCGGGACGCCAGGGGTTACTAACTATGGCTACACCTTC. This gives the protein CSGLGTPGVTNYGYTF.

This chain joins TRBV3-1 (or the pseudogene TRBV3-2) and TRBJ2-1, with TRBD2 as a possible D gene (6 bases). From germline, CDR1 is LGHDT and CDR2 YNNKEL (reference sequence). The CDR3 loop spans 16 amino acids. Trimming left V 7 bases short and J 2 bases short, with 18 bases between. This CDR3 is CASTQGNGRAYNEQFF. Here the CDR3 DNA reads TGTGCCAGCACTCAGGGTAACGGGAGAGCCTACAATGAGCAGTTCTTC.

The CDR3 reads CASSPRQALHNEQFF. The CDR3 nucleotides read TGTGCCAGCTCACCCAGACAGGCTTTGCACAATGAGCAGTTCTTC. The V gene is TRBV18, the J gene TRBJ2-1; D is perhaps TRBD1 (6 bases). Germline CDR1 is KGHSH and CDR2 is LQKENI. The V end lost 3 bases, the J end lost 5 bases, and 14 bases lay between the germline ends. The length of the CDR3 is 15 residues.

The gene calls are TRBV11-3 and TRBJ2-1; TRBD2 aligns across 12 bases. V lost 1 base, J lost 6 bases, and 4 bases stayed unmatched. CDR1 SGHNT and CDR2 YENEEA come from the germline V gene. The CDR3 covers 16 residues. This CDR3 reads CASSLGPSGRANEQFF. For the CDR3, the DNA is TGTGCCAGCAGCTTAGGTCCTAGCGGGAGGGCCAATGAGCAGTTCTTC.

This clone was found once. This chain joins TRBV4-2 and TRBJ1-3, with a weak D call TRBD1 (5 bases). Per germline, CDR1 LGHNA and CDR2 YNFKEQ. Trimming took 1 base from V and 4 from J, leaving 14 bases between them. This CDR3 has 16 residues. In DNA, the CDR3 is TGTGCCAGCAGCCAAGCCCCGCCAGGGCCCGGAAACACCATATATTTT. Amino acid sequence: CASSQAPPGPGNTIYF.

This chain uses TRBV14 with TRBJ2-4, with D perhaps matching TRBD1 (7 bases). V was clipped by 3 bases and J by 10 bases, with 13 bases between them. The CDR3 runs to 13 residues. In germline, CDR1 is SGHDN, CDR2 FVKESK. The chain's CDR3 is CASSQAGQPIQYF. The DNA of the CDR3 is TGTGCCAGCAGCCAGGCGGGACAGCCTATTCAGTACTTC.